This TCR beta chain appears in the sequencing data of a study of blood T cell repertoires in COVID-19 (dated by TCRdb to 2018 to 2020). Regarding the study in general: Samples from collaborators originated in the United States, Italy and Spain and spanned both the acute and convalescent phases of COVID-19. Where available, HLA class I and class II types were taken from metadata supplied by the sample provider and were not determined by assay-based typing. The samples were drawn from two sources: the first 160 participants of the ongoing ImmuneRACE study, and over 950 subjects contributed by 6 global collaborators. A freely available public database, intended as a resource for researchers studying the immune response to SARS-CoV-2, is where the repertoires were released. The material from the prospective study consisted of cDNA or gDNA derived from T cells, B-cell-depleted T cells, or PBMCs. Subjects who had been exposed to COVID-19, were actively infected with it, or had recovered from it provided the deeply sampled blood TCRbeta repertoires that made up the dataset. The sample metadata nearly always contained a de-identified subject ID, COVID-19 status, age in years and sex. General study outcomes and caveats: Clinical and demographic metadata were provided uncurated, with the amount varying by source and participant.

This clone was recorded once. No antigen is known for it. No clone much larger than this one lies a single base away; base qualities are absent. A second Seattle source provided samples from volunteer blood donors who had recovered from COVID-19. Whole blood was collected in K2EDTA tubes by collaborating institutions according to the institutions' own protocols. For TCRbeta analysis, collaborators shipped samples as frozen whole blood, isolated PBMCs, or DNA extracted from either of those sample types. TCRbeta CDR3 regions were amplified from genomic DNA using the immunoSEQ Assay, a bias-controlled multiplex PCR. For the original study's pipeline: The number of nucleated cells in each sample was estimated from the amplification of reference gene primers within the assay. Sequence reads were collapsed and filtered to measure the absolute abundance of every unique TCRbeta CDR3 rearrangement. For each sample, productive Simpson clonality was calculated as the square root of Simpson's diversity index over productive rearrangements. In its TCRdb copy, this immuneACCESS table keeps in-frame sequences only and misses some clones. Where compared with another copy, unresolved V genes explain less than half of these, and the others have no known cause. V and J calls and clone size are those listed in that table; D and trimming were worked out from the DNA. The sample table contains about 300,000 clones; only one count was recorded for around 87% of them. Around 1.5% of the sample goes to the ten largest clones.

The CDR3 numbers 13 residues from cysteine through phenylalanine. The CDR3 DNA has 39 bases and is translated from base 1. Trimming costs V 7 bases and J 7 bases, and their ends lie 16 bases apart. CDR1 is given as SEHNR and CDR2 as FQNEAQ, both from the germline V gene (reference sequence). Sequences were obtained from peripheral blood. Recombination linked TRBV7-9 to TRBJ1-2, with a weak D call of TRBD1 (6 bases match). This sequence was found in a middle-aged woman who had recovered from COVID-19. The DNA is as follows: TGTGCCAGCATCTTGAACAGGGAGGGTGGCTACACCTTC. Translation gives CASILNREGGYTF. With all but the CDR3 taken from the reference TRBV7-9 and TRBJ1-2 genes, the full variable domain is: DTGVSQNPRHKITKRGQNVTFRCDPISEHNRLYWYRQTLGQGPEFLTYFQNEAQLEKSRLLSDRFSAERPKGSFSTLEIQRTEQGDSAMYLCASILNREGGYTFGSGTRLTVV.